One and the same sample provided the 10 T cell receptor beta chains below, sequenced in a study of beta chain features in type 1 diabetes. Reverse transcribing all isolated RNA meant expressed TCRB transcripts were sequenced. Clones were read by immunoSEQ multiplex PCR, and TCRdb kept only the in-frame ones, dropping some. The table has about half a million clones, approximately 10% seen once. Sequenced: naive CD4+ T cells from blood. The receptors derive from a woman aged 18-29 years in good health.

This clone was detected a few times. The chain is built from TRBV12-2 and TRBJ2-7; whether TRBD2, the table's D call, matches the DNA was not checked. TRBV12-2 is assigned pseudogene status. The CDR3 extends over 18 amino acids. The CDR3 sequence: CASRLVATPIRRSYEQYV. DNA of the CDR3: TGTGCAAGTCGCTTAGTAGCAACACCAATTCGGAGGTCCTACGAGCAGTACGTC.

The chain is built from TRBV9 and TRBJ2-2; a possible D gene is TRBD1 (5 bases). Trimming took off 5 bases at V and 2 bases at J, with 10 bases between the two ends. The CDR3 consists of 14 residues. Germline CDR1 and CDR2: SGDLS and YYNGEE. This chain's CDR3 is CASRGLSNTGELFF. CDR3 bases: TGTGCCAGCAGGGGGCTTTCCAACACCGGGGAGCTGTTTTTT.

The genes are TRBV7-2 and TRBJ2-3, with D maybe TRBD2 (6 bases). The ends were cut back, 3 bases at V and 4 bases at J, with 17 bases in the middle. The germline gives CDR1 SGHTA, CDR2 FQGNSA. The CDR3 totals 16 residues. Here the CDR3 reads CASSFQGGLPADTQYF. The CDR3 DNA reads TGTGCCAGCAGCTTCCAGGGAGGCCTTCCCGCAGATACGCAGTATTTT.

This clone was counted only a few times. The chain uses TRBV5-1 and TRBJ2-5; D unresolved. Per the germline V gene, CDR1 is SGHRS and CDR2 is YFSETQ. CDR3 length: 12 amino acids. V lost 2 bases, J lost 0 bases, and 2 bases lay in between. The CDR3 loop reads CASSFYQETQYF. The CDR3 DNA reads TGCGCCAGCAGCTTCTACCAAGAGACCCAGTACTTC.

The table lists this clone with a few counts. The chain uses TRBV19 and TRBJ2-7; 9 bases agree with TRBD1. Looked up from germline, CDR1 is LNHDA and CDR2 is SQIVND (reference sequence). V lost 5 bases, J lost 3 bases, and 5 bases stayed unmatched. The CDR3 spans 14 residues. The CDR3 spells CASSPRTGDYEQYV. In DNA, the CDR3 is TGTGCCAGTAGTCCGCGGACAGGGGACTACGAGCAGTACGTC.

This clone has a handful of counts. This sequence joins TRBV15 and TRBJ2-7; D tentatively fits TRBD1 or TRBD2 (5 bases each). The CDR3 length is 15 residues. Deletions cut 3 bases from V and 2 bases from J, with 14 bases between. Germline-derived CDR1 and CDR2 are LNHNV and YYDKDF (reference sequence). CDR3 sequence: CATSRQSGGAYEQYV. The DNA of the CDR3 is TGTGCCACCAGCAGGCAGAGTGGGGGTGCCTACGAGCAGTACGTC.

The V gene is TRBV7-7, the J gene TRBJ2-5; a weak D match, TRBD2 (5 bases). V was clipped by 5 bases and J by 5 bases, with 15 bases between them. The CDR3 is made up of 14 amino acids. The germline CDR1 and CDR2 sequences are SSHAT and FNYEAQ (reference sequence). DNA for the CDR3: TGTGCCAGCAGCCAAACGGGGTTAGGGGAGACCCAGTACTTC. Encoded protein: CASSQTGLGETQYF.

This clone has just a few counts. The V and J genes are TRBV7-2 and TRBJ2-1; no definite D call. This CDR3 is 13 amino acids long. V lost 2 bases to trimming and J lost 7 bases, with 9 bases between them. The germline V gene has CDR1 SGHTA and CDR2 FQGNSA. The CDR3 loop reads CASSLRTWNEQFF. CDR3 DNA sequence: TGTGCCAGCAGCTTACGTACATGGAATGAGCAGTTCTTC.

The V gene is TRBV7-2, the J gene TRBJ2-2; 7 bases agree with TRBD2. V lost 5 bases to trimming and J lost 3 bases; unmatched junction nucleotides: 9. The CDR3 is made up of 16 amino acids. Germline CDR1 is SGHTA and CDR2 is FQGNSA. This chain's CDR3 is CASSPRTSRDTGELFF. In DNA, the CDR3 is TGTGCCAGCAGCCCTAGGACTAGTCGGGACACCGGGGAGCTGTTTTTT.

This clone was seen repeatedly, ten times or more. The J gene is TRBJ2-1, the V gene TRBV7-2; a possible D gene is TRBD2 (5 bases). CDR1 SGHTA and CDR2 FQGNSA come from the germline V gene. With 8 bases removed from V and 6 bases from J, the gap between germline ends came to 11 bases. The CDR3 length is 12 residues. CDR3 nucleotide sequence: TGTGCCAGCGGTAGCGTTGGCAATGAGCAGTTCTTC. This encodes CASGSVGNEQFF.